The entry below describes one T cell receptor beta chain. The target antigen is unknown. The V gene lost 0 bases and the J gene lost 3 bases, with 13 bases spanning the gap. The CDR3 has 15 amino acids. Germline values: CDR1 SGHKS, CDR2 YYEKEE (reference sequence). The data were taken from a study of STAT5B mutations in CD4+ large granular lymphocyte leukemia. Study information: Among healthy donors, a particular HLA allele went with more CDR3 'QG' motifs.

The table came from immunoSEQ multiplex PCR; TCRdb's copy has only in-frame clones and leaves some out. The sample shows roughly 30,000 clones, 55% to 80% of them seen only once. Study results and caveats: Main leukemic clonotypes were patient-specific, but roughly 23% appeared at low frequency elsewhere. CD4-sorted patient repertoires seemed more clonal than healthy CD4+ repertoires. Compared with healthy controls (2/35), patient top clones favored TRBV06 (8/27).

The TCR comes from a human donor in good health. The rearrangement joins TRBV5-5 to TRBJ2-7; D tentatively fits TRBD1 or TRBD2 (5 bases each). The sample taken for sequencing was CD4+ T cells from blood buffy coats. The CDR3: CASSLVEGPIYEQYF. The DNA for the CDR3 is TGTGCCAGCAGCTTGGTAGAGGGACCGATCTACGAGCAGTACTTC.